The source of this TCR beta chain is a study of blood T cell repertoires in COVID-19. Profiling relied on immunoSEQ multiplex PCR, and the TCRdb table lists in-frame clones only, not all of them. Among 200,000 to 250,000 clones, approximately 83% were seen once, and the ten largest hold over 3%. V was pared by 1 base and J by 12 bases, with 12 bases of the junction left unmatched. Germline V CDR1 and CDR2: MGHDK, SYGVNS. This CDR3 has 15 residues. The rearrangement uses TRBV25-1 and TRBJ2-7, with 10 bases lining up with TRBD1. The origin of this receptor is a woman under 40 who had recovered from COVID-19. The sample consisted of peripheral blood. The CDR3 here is CASSESAIFGTGVYF. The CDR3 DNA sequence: TGTGCCAGCAGTGAATCCGCGATATTCGGGACAGGGGTGTACTTC.